Presented here are 6 T cell receptor beta chains from one specimen sequenced in a study of T-cell reconstitution after alpha-beta-depleted transplantation in children (dated by TCRdb to 2015 to 2016). Library preparation used PCR. The sequencer was an Illumina HiSeq 2500. TCR libraries were prepared with molecular barcoding, using unique molecular identifiers to normalize TCRbeta repertoire quantification. Starting from the raw public reads, TCRdb applied fastp trimming at Q25, assembled clones with MiXCR and retained in-frame beta chains. CDR3 protein duplicates are merged, each entry listing the most common genes and DNA. The sample table lists fewer than 1 million distinct CDR3 sequences, under 20% of them with a count of one. The biggest ten clones account for roughly 5% of the sample. The treatment or condition label of this sample denotes: allogeneic hematopoietic cell transplantation with graft depleted of TCRalphabeta T cells and CD19 B cells.

The sample here was PBMCs, mostly from graft donor cells, taken 360 days after TCRalphabeta/CD19-depleted stem cell transplant. These receptors were taken from a male patient between 5 and 17 years old who had a stem cell transplant for acute lymphoblastic leukemia, so the T cells may come from the graft donor.

A few counts support this clonotype. This rearrangement joins TRBV19 to TRBJ2-2, with TRBD2 as a possible D gene (6 bases). Germline CDR1 reads LNHDA; CDR2 reads SQIVND (reference sequence). Trimming shortened V by 6 bases and J by 3 bases, and 20 bases separated the two germline ends. CDR3 length equals 17 residues. CDR3 loop: CASSPSPGEEHTGELFF. The CDR3, as DNA: TGTGCCAGTAGCCCTTCCCCGGGGGAGGAGCACACCGGGGAGCTGTTTTTT.

The V and J genes are TRBV3-1 and TRBJ2-1; TRBD2 aligns across 9 bases. V was pared by 2 bases and J by 3 bases, with 5 bases of the junction left unmatched. CDR3 length: 16 residues. In germline, CDR1 is LGHDT, CDR2 YNNKEL (reference sequence). CDR3 sequence reads: CASSQSLAGLYNEQFF. CDR3 sequence (DNA): TGTGCCAGCAGCCAATCGCTAGCGGGACTCTACAATGAGCAGTTCTTC.

This clonotype appeared a few times. The V call is TRBV11-3, the J call TRBJ2-2; D remains ambiguous. The CDR3 consists of 12 residues. Trimming left V 6 bases short and J 8 bases short, with 10 bases between. Germline CDR1 SGHNT, CDR2 YENEEA. CDR3 loop: CASRPEGGELFF. Here the CDR3 DNA reads TGTGCCAGCAGGCCTGAAGGAGGGGAGCTGTTTTTT.

This clonotype was observed at least ten times. The chain is built from TRBV24-1 and TRBJ2-6; 9 bases line up with TRBD1. The length of the CDR3 is 16 residues. V lost 5 bases to trimming and J lost 4 bases; unmatched junction nucleotides: 5. Germline lookup yields CDR1 KGHDR and CDR2 SFDVKD. The CDR3 spells CATSGGQGKGANVLTF. For the CDR3, the DNA is TGTGCCACCAGTGGGGGACAGGGAAAGGGGGCCAACGTCCTGACTTTC.

This clonotype was detected only a few times. The chain recombines TRBV9 with TRBJ2-2; tentatively, D is TRBD2 (5 bases). Trimming took off 3 bases at V and 5 bases at J, with 14 bases between the two ends. The CDR3 is 15 residues long. CDR1 and CDR2 from the germline V gene are SGDLS and YYNGEE. CDR3 coding DNA: TGTGCCAGCAGCGGAACCGGGATTGGGACCGGGGAGCTGTTTTTT. It codes for CASSGTGIGTGELFF.

This clonotype came up a few times. The chain has TRBV5-1 and TRBJ2-7; 10 bases map to TRBD2. With 0 bases clipped from V and 1 base from J, the junction kept 7 bases outside the gene matches. This CDR3 has 17 amino acids. Germline lookup yields CDR1 SGHRS and CDR2 YFSETQ. The CDR3 spells CASSLGLIAGGSYEQYF. The CDR3, as DNA: TGCGCCAGCAGCTTGGGTCTTATAGCGGGAGGATCCTACGAGCAGTACTTC.